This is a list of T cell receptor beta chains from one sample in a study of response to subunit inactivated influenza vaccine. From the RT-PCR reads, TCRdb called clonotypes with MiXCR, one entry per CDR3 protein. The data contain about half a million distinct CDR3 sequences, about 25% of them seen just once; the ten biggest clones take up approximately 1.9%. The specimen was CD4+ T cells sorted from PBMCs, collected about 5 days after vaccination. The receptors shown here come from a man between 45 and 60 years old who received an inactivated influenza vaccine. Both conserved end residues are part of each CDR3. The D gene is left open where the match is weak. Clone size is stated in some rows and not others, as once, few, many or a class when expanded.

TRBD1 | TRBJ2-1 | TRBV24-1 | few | CATSDFAGTGSSDEQFF | TGTGCCACCAGTGATTTTGCCGGGACAGGGAGCTCGGATGAGCAGTTCTTC
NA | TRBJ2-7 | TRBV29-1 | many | CSVGGISSSYEQYF | TGCAGCGTTGGGGGTATTTCGAGCTCCTACGAGCAGTACTTC
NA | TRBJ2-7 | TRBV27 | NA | CASIRWGRNYEQYF | TGTGCCAGCATCCGATGGGGCAGGAACTACGAGCAGTACTTC
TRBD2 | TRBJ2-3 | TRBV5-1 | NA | CASTPGLAGTDTQYF | TGCGCCAGCACCCCAGGACTAGCGGGAACAGATACGCAGTATTTT
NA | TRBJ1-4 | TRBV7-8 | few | CASRRDITNEKLFF | TGTGCCAGCAGACGGGACATAACTAATGAAAAACTGTTTTTT
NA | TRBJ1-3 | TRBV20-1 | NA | CSARELETTYGNTIYF | TGCAGTGCTAGAGAGTTGGAGACAACTTACGGAAACACCATATATTTT
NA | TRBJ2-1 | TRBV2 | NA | CASSVVKVYNEQFF | TGTGCCAGCAGTGTGGTAAAGGTCTACAATGAGCAGTTCTTC
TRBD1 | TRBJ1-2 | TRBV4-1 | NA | CASSPRTGFYGYTF | TGCGCCAGCAGCCCCAGGACAGGGTTTTATGGCTACACCTTC
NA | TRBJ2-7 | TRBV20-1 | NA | CSASNDEQYF | TGCAGTGCTAGTAACGACGAGCAGTACTTC
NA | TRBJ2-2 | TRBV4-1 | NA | CASSQMGGELFF | TGCGCCAGCAGCCAAATGGGAGGGGAGCTGTTTTTT
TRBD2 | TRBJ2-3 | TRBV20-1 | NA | CSAKRGANTDTQYF | TGCAGTGCTAAGCGGGGGGCTAACACAGATACGCAGTATTTT
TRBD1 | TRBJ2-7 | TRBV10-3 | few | CAIRGTGGSYEQYF | TGTGCCATCAGAGGGACAGGGGGCTCCTACGAGCAGTACTTC
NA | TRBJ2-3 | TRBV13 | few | CASSLGLGARPSHTQYF | TGTGCCAGCAGCTTAGGCCTAGGGGCTAGACCTTCTCATACGCAGTATTTT
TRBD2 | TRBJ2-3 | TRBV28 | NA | CASSLGTLSGRTDTQYF | TGTGCCAGCAGTTTAGGGACCCTTAGCGGGAGGACAGATACGCAGTATTTT
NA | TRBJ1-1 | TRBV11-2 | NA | CASSLVVGTEAFF | TGTGCCAGCAGCTTAGTGGTGGGCACTGAAGCTTTCTTT
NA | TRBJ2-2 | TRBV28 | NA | CASSLWVRDTGELFF | TGTGCCAGCAGTTTATGGGTCAGGGACACCGGGGAGCTGTTTTTT
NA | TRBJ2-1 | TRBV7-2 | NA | CASSTSSGSYNEQFF | TGTGCCAGCAGCACCAGTTCCGGGAGCTACAATGAGCAGTTCTTC
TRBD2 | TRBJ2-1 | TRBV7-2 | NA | CASSKSRGLASNEQFF | TGTGCCAGCAGCAAATCCCGGGGACTAGCGTCCAATGAGCAGTTCTTC
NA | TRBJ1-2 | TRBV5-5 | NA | CASSLGGGAFGYTF | TGTGCCAGCAGCTTGGGAGGTGGCGCTTTTGGCTACACCTTC
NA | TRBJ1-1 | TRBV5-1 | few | CASSLEVLRDDTEAFF | TGCGCCAGCAGCTTGGAGGTACTTCGGGATGACACTGAAGCTTTCTTT
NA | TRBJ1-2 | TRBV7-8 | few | CASSLASGSDVGYTF | TGTGCCAGCAGCTTAGCGTCAGGGTCCGACGTGGGCTACACCTTC
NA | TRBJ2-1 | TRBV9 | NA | CASSVTGVPYNEQFF | TGTGCCAGCAGCGTAACGGGAGTCCCCTACAATGAGCAGTTCTTC
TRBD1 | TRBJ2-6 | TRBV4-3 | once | CASSQVFSGTGISGANVLTF | TGCGCCAGCAGCCAAGTTTTTAGTGGGACAGGGATCTCTGGGGCCAACGTCCTGACTTTC